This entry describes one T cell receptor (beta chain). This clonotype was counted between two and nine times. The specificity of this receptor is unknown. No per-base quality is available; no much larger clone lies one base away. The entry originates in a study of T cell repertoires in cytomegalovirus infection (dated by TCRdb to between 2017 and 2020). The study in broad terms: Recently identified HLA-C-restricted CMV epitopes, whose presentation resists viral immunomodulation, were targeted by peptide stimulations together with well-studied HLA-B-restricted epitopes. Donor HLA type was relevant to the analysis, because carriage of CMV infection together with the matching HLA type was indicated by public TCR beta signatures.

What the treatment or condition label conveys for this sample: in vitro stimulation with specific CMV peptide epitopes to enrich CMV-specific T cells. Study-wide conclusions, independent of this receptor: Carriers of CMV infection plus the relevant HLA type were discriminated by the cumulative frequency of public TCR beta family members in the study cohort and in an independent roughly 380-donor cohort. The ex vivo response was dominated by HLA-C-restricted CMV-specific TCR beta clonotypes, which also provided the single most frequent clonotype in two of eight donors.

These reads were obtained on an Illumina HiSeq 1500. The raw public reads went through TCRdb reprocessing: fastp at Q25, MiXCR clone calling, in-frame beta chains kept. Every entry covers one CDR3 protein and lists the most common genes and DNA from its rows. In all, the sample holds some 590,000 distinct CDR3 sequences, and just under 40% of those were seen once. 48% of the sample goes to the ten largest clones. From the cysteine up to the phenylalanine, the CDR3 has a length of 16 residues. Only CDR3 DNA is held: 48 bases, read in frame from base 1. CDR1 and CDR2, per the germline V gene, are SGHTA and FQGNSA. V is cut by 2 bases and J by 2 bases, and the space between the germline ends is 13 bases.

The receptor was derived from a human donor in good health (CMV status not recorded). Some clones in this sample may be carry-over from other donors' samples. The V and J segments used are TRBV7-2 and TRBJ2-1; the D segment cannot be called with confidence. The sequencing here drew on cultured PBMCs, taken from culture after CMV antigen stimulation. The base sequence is TGTGCCAGCAGCTTACGCGGTGTTTGGGCCTACAATGAGCAGTTCTTC. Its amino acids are CASSLRGVWAYNEQFF.